Below are 28 T cell receptor beta chains sequenced from a single sample in a study of regulatory T cells in long-lasting Graves disease. Time point: newly diagnosed GD, antithyroid drugs for less than 3 months. RNA from PBMCs was the source of the TCR library. Sequencing libraries for TCR beta were prepared with iRepertoire HTBI primers and Arm-PCR of CDR3 regions. TCRdb reprocessed the multiplex PCR reads via MiXCR and lists one record per CDR3 protein. This sample has 350,000 to 550,000 distinct CDR3 sequences, with roughly 17% found just once. These data also featured in a second study, about T cells in Graves' hyperthyroidism and ophthalmopathy.

The material sequenced was peripheral blood mononuclear cells (PBMCs), taken at new diagnosis, from a patient treated with antithyroid drugs. These receptors were collected from a woman aged 18-29 years with Graves disease.

This clonotype appeared a few times. The junction does not match germline at one end; this may be a read error. The V gene is TRBV11-1, the J gene TRBJ2-1; maybe TRBD2 (7 bases). The germline CDR1 and CDR2 sequences are SGHAT and FQDESV (reference sequence). This CDR3 region has 13 residues. CDR3 region: CASSLGGGREQFF. The CDR3 DNA is TGCGCCAGCAGCTTGGGGGGGGGCCGGGAGCAGTTCTTC.

Comments on this clonotype: A read error is possible here, since a much larger clone lies one base away. The CDR3 region has the DNA TGTGCCAGCAGTTTTAAGGCAGTTAACTATGGCTACACCTTC. Its translation: CASSFKAVNYGYTF. The chain joins TRBV3-1 to TRBJ1-2; D not certain. Germline V gene sequence: CDR1 LGHDT, CDR2 YNNKEL (reference sequence). This CDR3 contains 14 residues. V dropped 6 bases and J dropped 1 base, with 12 bases sitting between them.

This clonotype was picked up a small number of times. The junction and the germline gene differ at one end; a read error may be behind it. V gene TRBV6-1 combines with J gene TRBJ1-2; 11 bases align to TRBD1. CDR3 length: 14 amino acids. Germline lookup yields CDR1 MNHNS and CDR2 SASEGT. CDR3 in DNA: TGTGGCAGCAGTAACGGACAGGGGGCGAAGGGCTACACCTTC. It encodes CGSSNGQGAKGYTF.

This clonotype was detected many times. V gene TRBV7-8 combines with J gene TRBJ2-1; 12 bases match TRBD2. The V gene end was trimmed by 3 bases and the J gene end by 0 bases; junction bases not matched to a gene: 6. Looked up from germline, CDR1 is SGHVS and CDR2 is FQNEAQ. The CDR3 is made up of 18 amino acids. Here the CDR3 DNA reads TGTGCCAGCAGCTTCCAGACTAGCGGGAGAAGCTCCTACAATGAGCAGTTCTTC. It yields the protein CASSFQTSGRSSYNEQFF.

Turning to this clonotype: A far larger clone is only one base removed, so a read error is likely. The gene calls are TRBV28 and TRBJ2-1; D is perhaps TRBD2 (6 bases). This CDR3 is 14 amino acids long. V lost 6 bases, J lost 13 bases, and 22 bases lay in between. CDR1 and CDR2 (germline): MDHEN, SYDVKM. CDR3 amino acids: CASSLIRSGGTQFF. The CDR3 DNA sequence: TGTGCCAGCAGCCTTATCAGGTCTGGAGGGACCCAGTTCTTC.

With regard to this clonotype: This may stem from a read error, because a much larger clone lies one nucleotide away. J is TRBJ2-1 and V is TRBV11-2, with 8 nucleotides matching TRBD1. The trim removed 1 base at V and 10 bases at J, leaving 12 bases unmatched. Germline lookup yields CDR1 SGHAT and CDR2 FQNNGV. The CDR3 contains 16 residues. Here the CDR3 DNA reads TGTGCCAGCAGCTTAGGGGTCCGGGACAGGTCTTACGAGCAGTTCTTC. This encodes CASSLGVRDRSYEQFF.

This sequence joins TRBV20-1 and TRBJ2-1; no clear D gene. The germline CDR1 and CDR2 sequences are DFQATT and SNEGSKA (reference sequence). V gave up 0 bases and J gave up 4 bases, with 10 bases separating them. The CDR3 spans 14 residues. The CDR3 sequence is CSARDVPPYNEQFF. CDR3 nucleotides: TGCAGTGCTAGAGATGTCCCCCCGTACAATGAGCAGTTCTTC.

This clonotype was counted only a few times. This chain's CDR3 is CASSAPGLAGRQYF. CDR3 sequence (DNA): TGCGCCAGCAGCGCCCCAGGACTAGCGGGAAGGCAGTACTTC. The rearrangement uses TRBV4-3 and TRBJ2-7; TRBD2 agrees at 12 bases. CDR1 is LGHNA, CDR2 YSLEER, per germline. The CDR3 runs 14 residues. V dropped 5 bases and J dropped 9; count of bases not matched to a gene: 8.

The chain recombines TRBV27 with TRBJ1-6; no clear D. The CDR3 extends over 14 amino acids. Per germline, CDR1 MNHEY and CDR2 SMNVEV (reference sequence). The V end lost 4 bases, the J end lost 8 bases, and 12 bases lay between the germline ends. Here the CDR3 reads CASSSTRDYSPLHF. The CDR3 DNA is TGTGCCAGCAGTTCCACTCGGGATTATTCACCCCTCCACTTT.

The table lists this clonotype with many counts. The rearrangement uses TRBV28 and TRBJ1-4; tentative D call: TRBD1 (5 bases). The V gene lost 10 bases and the J gene lost 4 bases, with 25 bases spanning the gap. Germline assignment: CDR1 MDHEN and CDR2 SYDVKM. The CDR3 is 17 residues long. This CDR3 is CATTSRSKGLSNEKLFF. In DNA form, the CDR3 reads TGTGCCACAACCAGCAGGTCTAAGGGACTTAGTAATGAAAAACTGTTTTTT.

This clonotype was seen repeatedly, ten times or more. The rearrangement links TRBV5-1 to TRBJ2-5, with 9 positions matching TRBD2. Germline CDR1 is SGHRS and CDR2 is YFSETQ. This CDR3 spans 15 amino acids. V trimming: 5 bases; J trimming: 2 bases; junction bases outside the gene matches: 7. CDR3 amino acids: CASRISGSPQETQYF. As DNA, the CDR3 is TGCGCCAGCAGAATTAGCGGGAGCCCTCAAGAGACCCAGTACTTC. Looking up the rest from reference TRBV5-1 and TRBJ2-5 gives the full variable domain: KAGVTQTPRYLIKTRGQQVTLSCSPISGHRSVSWYQQTPGQGLQFLFEYFSETQRNKGNFPGRFSGRQFSNSRSEMNVSTLELGDSALYLCASRISGSPQETQYFGPGTRLLVL.

DNA for the CDR3: TGCGCCAGCAGCCCCGAGGGGAATCAGCCCCAGCATTTT. Its translation: CASSPEGNQPQHF. The chain carries TRBV5-1 and TRBJ1-5, with D maybe TRBD1 (5 bases). Germline CDR1 reads SGHRS; CDR2 reads YFSETQ. The germline V and J ends were trimmed by 4 bases and 4 bases, with 9 bases remaining between them. The CDR3 is 13 amino acids.

The V and J genes are TRBV30 and TRBJ2-7, with TRBD1 matching over 7 bases. V shed 1 base, J shed 1 base, and the junction held 7 bases outside the gene matches. This CDR3 region has 15 residues. Germline values: CDR1 GTSNPN, CDR2 SVGIG (reference sequence). The CDR3 DNA reads as TGTGCCTGGAGTGGAGGGGGCTGGAGGTCCTACGAGCAGTACTTC. Translation: CAWSGGGWRSYEQYF. Using reference TRBV30 and TRBJ2-7 for the parts outside the CDR3, the full variable domain is SQTIHQWPATLVQPVGSPLSLECTVEGTSNPNLYWYRQAAGRGLQLLFYSVGIGQISSEVPQNLSASRPQDRQFILSSKKLLLSDSGFYLCAWSGGGWRSYEQYFGPGTRLTVT.

The table lists this clonotype with a few counts. Written as DNA, the CDR3 is TGTGCCATCATGGGGTCAGATACGCAGTATTTT. Protein sequence: CAIMGSDTQYF. The rearrangement joins TRBV10-3 to TRBJ2-3; D remains unclear. The germline CDR1 and CDR2 sequences are ENHRY and SYGVKD. This CDR3 comprises 11 residues. Trimming removed 7 bases from V and 4 bases from J, with 6 bases in between.

In its sample, this clonotype was seen many times. This chain connects TRBV6-1 to TRBJ1-5, with D possibly being TRBD1 (6 bases). The V and J ends lost 6 bases and 0 bases respectively, with 12 bases between them. The CDR3 is 15 residues long. Germline V gene lookup returns CDR1 MNHNS and CDR2 SASEGT. The CDR3 DNA follows: TGTGCCAGCAGCCAAGAACAGGGTAGCAATCAGCCCCAGCATTTT. Translation: CASSQEQGSNQPQHF.

This clonotype was seen repeatedly, ten times or more. V gene TRBV7-9 combines with J gene TRBJ2-7, with D perhaps being TRBD1 or TRBD2 (5 bases each). CDR1 is SEHNR, CDR2 FQNEAQ, per germline (reference sequence). Between the trimmed V and J ends, which lost 8 bases and 2 bases, there was a span of 13 bases. This CDR3 spans 13 amino acids. The CDR3 nucleotides read TGTGCCAGCGGCCGGGACGGGGCCTACGAGCAGTACTTC. Protein: CASGRDGAYEQYF.

The rearrangement uses TRBV4-1 and TRBJ2-2; D may be TRBD1 (5 bases). CDR3 length equals 15 residues. Germline lookup yields CDR1 MGHRA and CDR2 YSYEKL. Between the trimmed V and J ends, which lost 4 bases and 6 bases, there was a span of 15 bases. CDR3 sequence (DNA): TGCGCCAGCAGCCCTCAACCCAAGGGGCCCGGGGAGCTGTTTTTT. As protein: CASSPQPKGPGELFF.

The chain uses TRBV20-1 and TRBJ2-2; perhaps TRBD2 as D (6 bases). V was clipped by 6 bases and J by 7 bases, with 18 bases between them. Germline values: CDR1 DFQATT, CDR2 SNEGSKA (reference sequence). The CDR3 spans 14 residues. The CDR3 loop reads CSASSGTGVGELFF. The CDR3 bases are TGCAGTGCAAGCTCCGGGACTGGCGTCGGGGAGCTGTTTTTT.

The sample holds many counts of this clonotype. The gene calls are TRBV2 and TRBJ2-5; D might be TRBD2 (6 bases). V was clipped by 5 bases and J by 5 bases, with 15 bases between them. In germline, CDR1 is SNHLY, CDR2 FYNNEI. This CDR3 is built from 14 residues. The CDR3 nucleotides read TGTGCCAGCAGTCCCGGGAGCCAAGGGGAGACCCAGTACTTC. Translated: CASSPGSQGETQYF.

This clonotype has only a few counts. The CDR3 sequence: CASSLVLSGNTIYF. The DNA of the CDR3 is TGTGCCAGCAGCCTTGTCCTCTCTGGAAACACCATATATTTT. The rearrangement uses TRBV7-2 and TRBJ1-3; D is uncertain. Trimming shortened V by 5 bases and J by 0 bases, and 8 bases separated the two germline ends. This CDR3 comprises 14 residues. Germline lookup yields CDR1 SGHTA and CDR2 FQGNSA.

This clonotype came up many times. The V and J genes are TRBV5-1 and TRBJ2-3, with TRBD2 as a possible D gene (6 bases). The CDR3 has 16 amino acids. Germline V gives CDR1 SGHRS, CDR2 YFSETQ. Deletions cut 4 bases from V and 7 bases from J, with 22 bases between. CDR3 sequence reads: CASSQRLDERWNTQYF. DNA of the CDR3: TGCGCCAGCAGCCAGAGACTAGATGAAAGATGGAATACGCAGTATTTT. The variable domain in full, with the rest retrieved from reference TRBV5-1 and TRBJ2-3, is KAGVTQTPRYLIKTRGQQVTLSCSPISGHRSVSWYQQTPGQGLQFLFEYFSETQRNKGNFPGRFSGRQFSNSRSEMNVSTLELGDSALYLCASSQRLDERWNTQYFGPGTRLTVL.

The chain has TRBV30 and TRBJ2-3, with 8 bases lining up with TRBD1. Germline V CDR1 and CDR2: GTSNPN, SVGIG (reference sequence). The CDR3 loop spans 14 amino acids. Trimming cost V 3 bases and J 1 base; bases outside gene matches: 3. The CDR3 is CAWSQGAGTDTQYF. CDR3 nucleotides: TGTGCCTGGAGCCAGGGGGCTGGCACAGATACGCAGTATTTT. Together with reference TRBV30 and TRBJ2-3, the CDR3 gives the full variable domain: SQTIHQWPATLVQPVGSPLSLECTVEGTSNPNLYWYRQAAGRGLQLLFYSVGIGQISSEVPQNLSASRPQDRQFILSSKKLLLSDSGFYLCAWSQGAGTDTQYFGPGTRLTVL.

This sequence joins TRBV30 and TRBJ2-7; 9 positions agree with TRBD1. Unmatched junction bases numbered 2, after V lost 7 bases and J lost 1 base. This CDR3 contains 12 residues. CDR1 and CDR2 (germline): GTSNPN, SVGIG (reference sequence). CDR3 sequence: CASDRGSYEQYF. For the CDR3, the DNA is TGTGCCTCTGACAGGGGGTCCTACGAGCAGTACTTC.

This clonotype was recorded many times. This chain links TRBV9 with TRBJ2-7; TRBD2 might be the D (5 bases). With 3 bases removed from V and 1 base from J, the gap between germline ends came to 8 bases. CDR1 SGDLS and CDR2 YYNGEE come from the germline V gene. This CDR3 region has 13 residues. The CDR3 DNA reads TGTGCCAGCAGCGCCGGGGTTTCCTACGAGCAGTACTTC. Its translation is CASSAGVSYEQYF. The variable domain in full, with the rest retrieved from reference TRBV9 and TRBJ2-7, is DSGVTQTPKHLITATGQRVTLRCSPRSGDLSVYWYQQSLDQGLQFLIQYYNGEERAKGNILERFSAQQFPDLHSELNLSSLELGDSALYFCASSAGVSYEQYFGPGTRLTVT.

About this clonotype itself: Since a much larger clone is just one base distant, this may be a read error. The rearrangement uses TRBV6-1 and TRBJ2-1; D unclear. The closer fit of TRBJ2-7 to the DNA end suggests the J call may be wrong. The germline V gene has CDR1 MNHNS and CDR2 SASEGT. The CDR3 runs 16 residues. The CDR3: CASSLRRVSSYNEQYF. The CDR3 DNA is TGTGCCAGCAGCTTGCGACGTGTGAGCTCCTACAATGAGCAGTACTTC.

This clonotype showed up just a few times. The genes are TRBV14 and TRBJ2-7; D is undetermined. This CDR3 region has 14 residues. V was shortened by 2 bases and J by 0 bases, with 8 bases between the two germline ends. Germline-derived CDR1 and CDR2 are SGHDN and FVKESK. For the CDR3, the DNA is TGTGCCAGCAGCCAAAGGCTATACTCCTACGAGCAGTACTTC. This codes for CASSQRLYSYEQYF.

This clonotype was counted at least ten times. This chain connects TRBV28 to TRBJ2-2, with D possibly being TRBD2 (5 bases). Per germline, CDR1 MDHEN and CDR2 SYDVKM. The CDR3 covers 17 residues. V was trimmed by 4 bases and J by 4 bases, leaving 19 bases between them. The chain's CDR3 is CASSSESRGRFTGELFF. The CDR3 DNA reads TGTGCCAGCAGTTCCGAATCTAGAGGGCGTTTCACCGGGGAGCTGTTTTTT.

This clonotype has more than one count but fewer than ten. This sequence joins TRBV6-1 and TRBJ1-4; D is uncertain. CDR3 length: 13 residues. CDR1 and CDR2 (germline): MNHNS, SASEGT. Trimming pared 6 bases from V and 8 bases from J, leaving 13 bases between. For the CDR3, the DNA is TGTGCCAGCAGCTCCCGAAGCTGGGAAAAACTGTTTTTT. Translating it yields CASSSRSWEKLFF.